The sequence of this TCR beta chain was determined in a study of blood T cell repertoires in COVID-19. During active infection, Seattle patients enrolled and were then monitored through disease. In the study's own analysis: Reference gene primer amplification in the assay estimated nucleated cell counts. TCRdb keeps only in-frame clones here, not all; method: immunoSEQ multiplex PCR. V, J and clone size are taken as reported in that table, and D and trimming were inferred from the DNA itself. The table lists about 60,000 clones, roughly two thirds of them singletons. CDR3 size: 16 residues. Germline V gene lookup returns CDR1 SGHTA and CDR2 FQGNSA. Trimming removed 4 bases at V and 5 bases at J, with 18 bases between. This clone was detected only a few times.

This chain joins TRBV7-2 and TRBJ2-1; unclear D gene. The clonotype was recovered from a woman aged 70-85 years with COVID-19, enrolled during active disease. What was sequenced was peripheral blood. CDR3 bases: TGTGCCAGCAGCTCCTTTATGAGGTCTGGTCACAATGAGCAGTTCTTC. Translation gives CASSSFMRSGHNEQFF.